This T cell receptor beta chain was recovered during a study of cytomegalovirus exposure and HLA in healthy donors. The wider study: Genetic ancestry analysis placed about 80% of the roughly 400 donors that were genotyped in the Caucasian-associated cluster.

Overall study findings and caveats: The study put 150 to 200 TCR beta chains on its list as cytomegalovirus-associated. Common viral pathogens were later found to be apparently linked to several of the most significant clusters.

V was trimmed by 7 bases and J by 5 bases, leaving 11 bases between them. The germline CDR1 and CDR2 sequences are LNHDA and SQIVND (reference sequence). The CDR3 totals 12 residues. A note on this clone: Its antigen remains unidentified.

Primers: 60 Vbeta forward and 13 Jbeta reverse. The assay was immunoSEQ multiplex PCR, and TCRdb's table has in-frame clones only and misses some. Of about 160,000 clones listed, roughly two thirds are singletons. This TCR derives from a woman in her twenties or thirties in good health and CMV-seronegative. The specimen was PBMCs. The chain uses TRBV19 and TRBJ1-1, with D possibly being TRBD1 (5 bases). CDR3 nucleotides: TGTGCCAGTAAGAGGGGAGGGACTGAAGCTTTCTTT. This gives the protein CASKRGGTEAFF.